This TCR beta chain was recorded in a study of shared clonotypes between healthy human individuals. Looking at the study overall: There were three CD4 naive, three CD4 memory, two CD8 naive and one CD8 memory plates per donor.

Using immunoSEQ multiplex PCR, the repertoire was profiled, and TCRdb retains in-frame clones only, with some absent. The data hold approximately 350,000 clones, with approximately 79% observed a single time. There are 14 residues in the CDR3. After removal of 8 bases from V and 10 bases from J, the junction contained 14 bases not matched to a gene. From germline, CDR1 is SGHVS and CDR2 FQNEAQ. This receptor was taken from a man aged 25-45 years in good health. Sequenced input: memory CD4+ T cells sorted from blood. Sample subset: CD45RA-negative fraction. V and J are TRBV7-8 and TRBJ2-7, with 10 bases aligning to TRBD2. The CDR3 DNA follows: TGTGCCAGCGCGATCAACATAGCGGGAGGAGGACAGTACTTC. It specifies CASAINIAGGGQYF.